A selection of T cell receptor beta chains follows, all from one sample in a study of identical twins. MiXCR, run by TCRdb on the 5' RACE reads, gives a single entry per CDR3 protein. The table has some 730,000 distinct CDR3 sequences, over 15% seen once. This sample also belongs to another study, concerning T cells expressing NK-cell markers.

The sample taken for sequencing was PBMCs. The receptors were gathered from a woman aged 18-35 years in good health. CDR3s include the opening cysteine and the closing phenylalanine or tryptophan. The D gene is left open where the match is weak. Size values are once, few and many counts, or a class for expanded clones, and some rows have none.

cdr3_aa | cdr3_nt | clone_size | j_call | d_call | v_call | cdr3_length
CSARDSPRAKTGELFF | TGCAGTGCTAGAGATTCCCCTCGAGCAAAGACCGGGGAGCTGTTTTTT | few | TRBJ2-2 | . | TRBV20-1 | 16
CSARTSGGLYNEQFF | TGCAGTGCTAGAACTAGCGGGGGTTTGTACAATGAGCAGTTCTTC | few | TRBJ2-1 | TRBD2 | TRBV20-1 | 15
CAWGSGAGYEQYF | TGTGCCTGGGGTTCGGGGGCCGGGTACGAGCAGTACTTC | few | TRBJ2-7 | . | TRBV30 | 13
CASSQDAGGRSDTQYF | TGCGCCAGCAGCCAAGATGCGGGGGGGCGCTCAGATACGCAGTATTTT | . | TRBJ2-3 | TRBD2 | TRBV4-1 | 16
CASSSGLASEELFF | TGTGCCAGCAGTTCGGGACTAGCGTCCGAGGAGCTGTTTTTT | many | TRBJ2-2 | TRBD2 | TRBV12-3/TRBV12-4 | 14
CASSLWYQNTEAFF | TGTGCCAGCAGTTTGTGGTACCAGAACACTGAAGCTTTCTTT | . | TRBJ1-1 | . | TRBV27 | 14
CASSQTTGRFEAFF | TGTGCCAGCAGCCAAACGACAGGGAGGTTTGAAGCTTTCTTT | few | TRBJ1-1 | TRBD1 | TRBV4-2 | 14
CASSPGGAGAFF | TGTGCCAGCAGCCCCGGGGGCGCAGGAGCTTTCTTT | few | TRBJ1-1 | . | TRBV12-3/TRBV12-4 | 12
CASSPRLGSYEQYF | TGTGCCAGCAGTCCTCGACTAGGCTCCTACGAGCAGTACTTC | . | TRBJ2-7 | . | TRBV27 | 14
CSAWQRTINYGYTF | TGCAGTGCTTGGCAGCGGACTATAAACTATGGCTACACCTTC | . | TRBJ1-2 | . | TRBV20-1 | 14
CSAPSSGGADEQFF | TGCAGTGCTCCCTCTAGCGGGGGGGCGGATGAGCAGTTCTTC | . | TRBJ2-1 | TRBD2 | TRBV20-1 | 14
CASRENSGRGETQYF | TGTGCCAGCCGGGAGAATAGCGGCCGAGGGGAGACCCAGTACTTC | few | TRBJ2-5 | . | TRBV12-3/TRBV12-4 | 15
CASSSSMGYDIQYF | TGTGCCAGCAGCTCAAGCATGGGGTACGACATTCAGTACTTC | once | TRBJ2-4 | . | TRBV7-2 | 14
CASSLAWGVLSSYNEQFF | TGCGCCAGCAGCTTGGCCTGGGGCGTACTAAGCTCCTACAATGAGCAGTTCTTC | . | TRBJ2-1 | . | TRBV5-1 | 18
CASSDRLAVGTDTQYF | TGTGCCAGCAGTGACCGACTAGCGGTCGGCACAGATACGCAGTATTTT | few | TRBJ2-3 | TRBD2 | TRBV12-3/TRBV12-4 | 16
CASSQSGTDTQYF | TGCGCCAGCAGCCAAAGCGGCACAGATACGCAGTATTTT | . | TRBJ2-3 | . | TRBV4-1 | 13
CSARGRANSNQPQHF | TGCAGTGCTAGGGGCCGGGCTAATAGCAATCAGCCCCAGCATTTT | few | TRBJ1-5 | . | TRBV20-1 | 15
CASSLVASTTDTQYF | TGCGCCAGCAGCTTGGTTGCTAGTACCACAGATACGCAGTATTTT | few | TRBJ2-3 | . | TRBV5-1 | 15
CAISDMLDSPLHF | TGTGCCATCAGTGATATGTTGGATTCACCCCTCCACTTT | . | TRBJ1-6 | . | TRBV10-3 | 13
CASSLEGNYEQYF | TGTGCCAGCAGCTTAGAAGGAAACTACGAGCAGTACTTC | . | TRBJ2-7 | . | TRBV13 | 13
CASSLKEGQGYEQYF | TGTGCCAGCAGTTTAAAGGAGGGACAGGGGTACGAGCAGTACTTC | . | TRBJ2-7 | TRBD1 | TRBV28 | 15
CASSSDRSRNGYTF | TGCGCCAGCAGCTCCGACCGTAGTAGAAATGGCTACACCTTC | few | TRBJ1-2 | . | TRBV5-1 | 14
CAIRGTGGNYGYTF | TGTGCCATCAGGGGGACAGGGGGGAACTATGGCTACACCTTC | . | TRBJ1-2 | TRBD1 | TRBV10-3 | 14
CASRREPGLNSDTEAFF | TGCGCCAGCAGGAGAGAACCGGGGCTCAATTCGGACACTGAAGCTTTCTTT | few | TRBJ1-1 | . | TRBV10-1 | 17
CASSVRLAGGGTDTQYF | TGTGCCAGCAGTGTCCGACTAGCGGGGGGGGGCACAGATACGCAGTATTTT | few | TRBJ2-3 | TRBD2 | TRBV6-1 | 17
CASRTLARGTGELFF | TGTGCCAGCAGAACACTAGCCAGGGGAACCGGGGAGCTGTTTTTT | few | TRBJ2-2 | . | TRBV6-1 | 15
CASSRETSQETQYF | TGTGCCAGCAGTAGAGAGACAAGTCAAGAGACCCAGTACTTC | few | TRBJ2-5 | . | TRBV2 | 14
CASIYVARGQAFF | TGTGCCAGCATTTACGTTGCCAGGGGTCAAGCTTTCTTT | few | TRBJ1-1 | . | TRBV6-5 | 13
CSVGETQYF | TGCAGCGTTGGCGAGACCCAGTACTTC | many | TRBJ2-5 | . | TRBV29-1 | 9